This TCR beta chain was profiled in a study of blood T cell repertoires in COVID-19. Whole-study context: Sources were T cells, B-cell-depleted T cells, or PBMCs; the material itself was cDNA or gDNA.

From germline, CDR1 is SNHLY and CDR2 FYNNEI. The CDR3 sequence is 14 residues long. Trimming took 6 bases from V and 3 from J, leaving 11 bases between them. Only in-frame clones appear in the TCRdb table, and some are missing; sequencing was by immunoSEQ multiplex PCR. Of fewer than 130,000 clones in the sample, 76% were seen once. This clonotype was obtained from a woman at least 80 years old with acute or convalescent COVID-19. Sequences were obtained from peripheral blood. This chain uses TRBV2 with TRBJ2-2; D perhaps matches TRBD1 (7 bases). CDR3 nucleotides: TGTGCCAGCAGCGGGGGACAGTACACCGGGGAGCTGTTTTTT. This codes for CASSGGQYTGELFF.